This T cell receptor beta chain was captured by sequencing in a study of cytomegalovirus exposure and HLA in healthy donors. Germline lookup yields CDR1 LNHDA and CDR2 SQIVND (reference sequence). Trimming removed 5 bases from V and 4 bases from J; junction bases left unmatched: 7. CDR3 size: 15 residues. Findings and caveats of the study: Cytomegalovirus-associated status was assigned to roughly 160 TCR beta chains. Certain indistinguishable V segments, among them TRBV6-2 and TRBV6-3, were excluded. The study carried out a later analysis of TCR beta sequences. It associated 16,951 of them with specific HLA alleles at a false discovery rate of 0.05. Further analysis, carried out later, found HLA-associated TCR beta chains more clonally expanded than equally common other chains.

A note on this clone: As yet, its antigen is unknown.

PCR involved 60 Vbeta and 13 Jbeta primers. The assay was immunoSEQ multiplex PCR, and TCRdb's table has in-frame clones only and misses some. The sample includes 150,000 to 180,000 clones, about 74% of them seen just once. Sequencing was done on a sample of PBMCs. This TCR was sampled from a woman aged 40 to 50 in good health and CMV-seronegative. This sequence joins TRBV19 and TRBJ1-5, with TRBD1 matching over 8 bases. This CDR3 reads CASSSKGQGNQPQHF. The CDR3 DNA sequence: TGTGCCAGTAGTTCCAAAGGACAGGGTAATCAGCCCCAGCATTTT.